The clone carrying this TCR beta chain has only one observation. The entry originates in a study of T cell changes during pregnancy in multiple sclerosis. V shed 0 bases and J shed 5 bases, with 13 bases lying between them. This CDR3 has 15 amino acids. The V gene's germline CDR1 is SGHDN and CDR2 FVKESK. TCRdb's copy holds only in-frame clones and misses some; the assay was immunoSEQ multiplex PCR. Of just under 50,000 clones detected, about 89% appear once; the ten largest clones hold 10%. The receptor's source is a female donor with multiple sclerosis, enrolled in a pregnancy study. This sequence joins TRBV14 and TRBJ1-1; TRBD1 might be the D (5 bases). The starting material was CD8+ T cells from peripheral blood mononuclear cells, obtained after pregnancy. The CDR3 sequence is CASSQDWGVGTEAFF. The DNA of the CDR3 is TGTGCCAGCAGCCAAGATTGGGGGGTAGGTACTGAAGCTTTCTTT.